Listed here are 23 T cell receptor beta chains from one sample, sequenced in a study of blood T cells in healthy people across ages. A sample-barcoded 5' primer and a J-beta primer mix were used in a second PCR of roughly 7 to 12 cycles. TCRdb itself ran the 5' RACE reads through MiXCR, one entry per CDR3 protein. The sample records about 900,000 distinct CDR3 sequences, 60% to 80% being singletons. Sequenced sample: blood. These receptors all stem from a man in his thirties or forties in good health.

The chain recombines TRBV14 with TRBJ2-6; D uncertain. The CDR3 spans 16 residues. The germline V and J ends were trimmed by 2 bases and 0 bases, with 8 bases remaining between them. The germline V gene encodes CDR1 SGHDN and CDR2 FVKESK. The CDR3 coding sequence is TGTGCCAGCAGCCAAATCGGTGGCTCTGGGGCCAACGTCCTGACTTTC. This sequence encodes CASSQIGGSGANVLTF.

The chain combines TRBV7-2 with TRBJ1-2; 7 positions agree with TRBD1. Germline assignment: CDR1 SGHTA and CDR2 FQGNSA. The CDR3 length is 15 residues. The junction had 9 bases not matched to a gene; V was cut back by 1 base and J by 7 bases. CDR3 sequence (DNA): TGTGCCAGCAGCTTAGGACGGGAGGGGGCCAGTGGCTACACCTTC. Translation: CASSLGREGASGYTF.

The chain couples TRBV27 to TRBJ2-1, with a tentative D call TRBD1 (5 bases). Per germline, CDR1 MNHEY and CDR2 SMNVEV (reference sequence). The CDR3 has 14 amino acids. The ends were cut back, 5 bases at V and 7 bases at J, with 15 bases in the middle. In DNA form, the CDR3 reads TGTGCCAGCAGTCCCCTGCAGGGTAGGAATGAGCAGTTCTTC. It encodes CASSPLQGRNEQFF.

This clonotype appeared a few times. The chain recombines TRBV9 with TRBJ2-1; 11 bases fit TRBD2. From germline, CDR1 is SGDLS and CDR2 YYNGEE. CDR3 length: 15 residues. J lost 7 bases, V lost 5 bases, and 8 bases had no gene match. DNA for the CDR3: TGTGCCAGCAGTGCGACTAGCGGGGATTGGAATGAGCAGTTCTTC. Translating it yields CASSATSGDWNEQFF.

The gene calls are TRBV5-1 and TRBJ2-1; 11 bases agree with TRBD2. V lost 3 bases to trimming and J lost 3 bases; unmatched junction nucleotides: 5. Germline CDR1 SGHRS, CDR2 YFSETQ. CDR3 length: 16 residues. CDR3 amino acids: CASSSSSGGHYNEQFF. The DNA for the CDR3 is TGCGCCAGCAGCTCCTCTAGCGGGGGGCACTACAATGAGCAGTTCTTC.

This clonotype was found a few times. The chain uses TRBV12-3 or TRBV12-4 and TRBJ2-3, with no clear D. The V and J ends lost 5 bases and 2 bases respectively, with 17 bases between them. The CDR3 consists of 16 residues. The CDR3: CASSATGGRPTDTQYF. CDR3 nucleotide sequence: TGTGCCAGCAGTGCAACCGGCGGAAGACCCACAGATACGCAGTATTTT.

This clonotype was observed a few times. The chain combines TRBV29-1 with TRBJ2-3, with 13 bases matching TRBD2. The V gene's germline CDR1 is SQVTM and CDR2 ANQGSEA. Germline trimming cut 2 bases from V and 0 bases from J; bases unmatched to any gene: 11. This CDR3 comprises 19 residues. CDR3 bases: TGCAGCGTTGAACTACGACTAGCGGGGGGACAGCATAGCACAGATACGCAGTATTTT. Translated: CSVELRLAGGQHSTDTQYF.

This clonotype showed up just once. The J gene is TRBJ1-5, the V gene TRBV20-1; D not certain. Trimming pared 4 bases from V and 1 base from J, leaving 8 bases between. There are 13 residues in the CDR3. CDR1 is DFQATT, CDR2 SNEGSKA, per germline (reference sequence). CDR3 amino acids: CSAMVRSNQPQHF. The CDR3 DNA reads as TGCAGTGCTATGGTCCGGAGCAATCAGCCCCAGCATTTT.

The rearrangement uses TRBV20-1 and TRBJ1-1; D is ambiguous. The V gene's germline CDR1 is DFQATT and CDR2 SNEGSKA (reference sequence). Trimming removed 0 bases from V and 8 bases from J, with 7 bases in between. There are 11 residues in the CDR3. The CDR3 DNA follows: TGCAGTGCTAGAGATGCCGCAGAAGCTTTCTTT. As protein: CSARDAAEAFF.

J is TRBJ2-7 and V is TRBV28; D may correspond to TRBD1 or TRBD2 (5 bases each). The germline V and J ends were trimmed by 3 bases and 3 bases, with 12 bases remaining between them. Germline V gene lookup returns CDR1 MDHEN and CDR2 SYDVKM. This CDR3 contains 14 residues. CDR3 region: CASSFRGGDYEQYF. The CDR3 region has the DNA TGTGCCAGCAGTTTTCGGGGCGGAGACTACGAGCAGTACTTC.

This chain connects TRBV6-5 to TRBJ2-4; 9 bases fit TRBD1. The J call could be wrong; TRBJ2-7 is a better fit for the DNA end. This CDR3 contains 13 residues. Germline CDR1 reads MNHEY; CDR2 reads SVGAGI. The CDR3 loop is CASNLQGAGEQYF. CDR3 coding DNA: TGTGCCAGCAATCTACAGGGGGCAGGCGAGCAGTACTTC.

This clonotype was found a few times. The CDR3 region is CASSLGAGRYTYEQYF. CDR3 bases: TGTGCCAGCAGCTTAGGTGCAGGGAGATATACCTACGAGCAGTACTTC. The chain has TRBV7-8 and TRBJ2-7; tentatively, D is TRBD1 or TRBD2 (5 bases each). V lost 1 base and J 2 bases, leaving 15 bases between the germline ends. Germline assignment: CDR1 SGHVS and CDR2 FQNEAQ. The CDR3 is 16 residues long.

The chain recombines TRBV4-3 with TRBJ2-1, with D perhaps matching TRBD1 (6 bases). Germline assignment: CDR1 LGHNA and CDR2 YSLEER. The CDR3 covers 16 residues. V dropped 4 bases and J dropped 5 bases, with 18 bases sitting between them. Written as DNA, the CDR3 is TGCGCCAGCAGCCGAATCCCGGTTCAGGGGAACAATGAGCAGTTCTTC. It yields the protein CASSRIPVQGNNEQFF.

For this clonotype: A much larger clone is a single base away; this may be a read error. The chain uses TRBV20-1 and TRBJ1-5; a weak D match, TRBD1 (6 bases). CDR3 size: 14 residues. CDR1 and CDR2 (germline): DFQATT, SNEGSKA (reference sequence). As DNA, the CDR3 is TGCAGTGCTCCTTGGGGGCAGAGGAATCAGTCCCAGCATTTT. This encodes CSAPWGQRNQSQHF.

There are many counts of this clonotype. The junction differs from germline at one of its ends, possibly a read error. The chain is built from TRBV7-2 and TRBJ1-5, with D unresolved. From germline, CDR1 is SGHTA and CDR2 FQGNSA. The CDR3 has 12 residues. The CDR3 reads CASSLPNQPQHF. CDR3 nucleotide sequence: TGCGCCAGCAGCCTACCTAATCAGCCCCAGCATTTT.

V gene TRBV27 combines with J gene TRBJ2-7, with a weak D call TRBD1 (5 bases). The CDR3 runs 14 residues. Germline V gene lookup returns CDR1 MNHEY and CDR2 SMNVEV (reference sequence). The germline V and J ends were trimmed by 1 base and 0 bases, with 7 bases remaining between them. The CDR3 DNA follows: TGTGCCAGCAGTTTATGGGGCGGCTCCTACGAGCAGTACTTC. Amino acids: CASSLWGGSYEQYF.

The gene calls are TRBV11-2 and TRBJ2-2; a possible D gene is TRBD2 (7 bases). V was cut by 7 bases and J by 5 bases, with 20 bases left in between. CDR3 length: 16 amino acids. Germline CDR1 and CDR2: SGHAT and FQNNGV. CDR3 bases: TGTGCCAGCACCGTCGGCGGGGGCGGGTGGACCGGGGAGCTGTTTTTT. Its protein is CASTVGGGGWTGELFF.

A few counts support this clonotype. This chain links TRBV29-1 with TRBJ2-6, with D perhaps TRBD1 (5 bases). Germline V gives CDR1 SQVTM, CDR2 ANQGSEA. The CDR3 is made up of 14 amino acids. The ends were cut back, 4 bases at V and 4 bases at J, with 11 bases in the middle. The CDR3 is CSVVDIPGANVLTF. The CDR3 coding sequence is TGCAGCGTTGTGGACATTCCAGGGGCCAACGTCCTGACTTTC.

The rearrangement links TRBV6-2 or TRBV6-3 to TRBJ2-7; D is perhaps TRBD1 (5 bases). The germline V and J ends were trimmed by 6 bases and 7 bases, with 13 bases remaining between them. The CDR3 extends over 12 amino acids. Germline assignment: CDR1 MNHEY and CDR2 SVGEGT. The CDR3 is CASRVNQGEQYF. The CDR3 nucleotides read TGTGCCAGCAGAGTCAACCAGGGAGAGCAGTACTTC.

In its sample, this clonotype was seen a few times. The chain employs TRBV29-1 and TRBJ2-6, with no clear D. V lost 4 bases and J lost 0, with 7 bases in between. Germline loops: CDR1 SQVTM, CDR2 ANQGSEA. The CDR3 is 14 amino acids. The DNA of the CDR3 is TGCAGCGTTGTGACCGGCTCTGGGGCCAACGTCCTGACTTTC. It is translated as CSVVTGSGANVLTF. The full variable domain, its missing parts supplied by reference TRBV29-1 and TRBJ2-6, is SAVISQKPSRDICQRGTSLTIQCQVDSQVTMMFWYRQQPGQSLTLIATANQGSEATYESGFVIDKFPISRPNLTFSTLTVSNMSPEDSSIYLCSVVTGSGANVLTFGAGSRLTVL.

The chain is built from TRBV9 and TRBJ1-1; TRBD1 matches 8 bases. Germline V gene data show CDR1 as SGDLS and CDR2 as YYNGEE. This CDR3 has 16 amino acids. The ends lost 0 bases at V and 0 bases at J; junction bases unmatched: 4. CDR3 DNA: TGTGCCAGCAGCGTAGATGGACAGGGACTGAACACTGAAGCTTTCTTT. Its translation: CASSVDGQGLNTEAFF.

V usage is TRBV9 and J usage is TRBJ2-7; the D is unclear. The germline CDR1 and CDR2 sequences are SGDLS and YYNGEE. CDR3 length: 16 residues. Trimming pared 4 bases from V and 0 bases from J, leaving 17 bases between. The CDR3 protein is CASSPLSAVSSYEQYF. CDR3 DNA: TGTGCCAGCAGCCCCCTCTCGGCGGTAAGCTCCTACGAGCAGTACTTC.

V usage is TRBV9 and J usage is TRBJ2-6; D is undetermined. Germline V CDR1 and CDR2: SGDLS, YYNGEE. V was pared by 1 base and J by 12 bases, with 20 bases between. CDR3 size: 16 residues. CDR3 DNA sequence: TGTGCCAGCAGCGTAAACACCCTGACTGAAAAGAGCGTCCTGACTTTC. Its protein product is CASSVNTLTEKSVLTF.